This paragraph reports one T cell receptor (beta chain). The table came from immunoSEQ multiplex PCR; TCRdb's copy has only in-frame clones and leaves some out. The sample has 130,000 to 150,000 clones, roughly 84% seen once. This record belongs to a study of blood T cell repertoires in COVID-19. After removal of 5 bases from V and 0 bases from J, the junction contained 12 bases not matched to a gene. This CDR3 is 20 amino acids long. The specimen sequenced was PBMCs or T cells enriched from blood (not recorded which). The chain recombines TRBV5-3 with TRBJ2-1; 15 bases agree with TRBD2. TRBV5-3 is filed as an ORF, its function uncertain. The clonotype comes from a woman between 45 and 65 years old who had been exposed to COVID-19. Written as DNA, the CDR3 is TGTGCCAGAAGTTCTGATAACGGGACTAGCGGGGGGAGCTCCTACAATGAGCAGTTCTTC. Its protein product is CARSSDNGTSGGSSYNEQFF.